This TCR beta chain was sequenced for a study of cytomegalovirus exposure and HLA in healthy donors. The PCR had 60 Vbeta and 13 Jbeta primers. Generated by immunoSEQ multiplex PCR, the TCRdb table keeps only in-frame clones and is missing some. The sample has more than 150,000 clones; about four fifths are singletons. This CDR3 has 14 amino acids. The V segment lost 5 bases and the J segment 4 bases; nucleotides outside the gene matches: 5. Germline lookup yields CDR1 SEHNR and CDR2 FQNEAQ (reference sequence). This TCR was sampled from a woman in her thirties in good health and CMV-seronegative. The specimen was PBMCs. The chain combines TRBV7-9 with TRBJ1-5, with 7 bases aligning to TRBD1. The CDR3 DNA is TGTGCCAGCAGCGGGACAGAGCCGAATCAGCCCCAGCATTTT. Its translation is CASSGTEPNQPQHF.